This T cell receptor (beta chain) comes out of a study of T-cell reconstitution after alpha-beta-depleted transplantation in children. In this sample, this clonotype turned up a few times. The CDR3 sequence is 18 residues long. The V gene end was trimmed by 0 bases and the J gene end by 2 bases; junction bases not matched to a gene: 12. CDR1 SQVTM and CDR2 ANQGSEA come from the germline V gene. During its preparation, the TCRbeta library received unique molecular identifiers. Via MiXCR, TCRdb re-called the PCR reads, giving one row per CDR3 protein. The sample shows around 490,000 distinct CDR3 sequences, 11% of them seen only once.

The sample was PBMCs, mostly from graft donor cells, taken 180 days after TCRalphabeta/CD19-depleted stem cell transplant. The source of this sequence is a female patient aged 2-10 years who had a stem cell transplant for aplastic anemia, so the T cells may come from the graft donor. This chain joins TRBV29-1 and TRBJ2-7; 11 nucleotides match TRBD2. CDR3: CSVEDRPLLAGVPYEQYV. In DNA, the CDR3 is TGCAGCGTTGAAGATCGTCCCCTACTAGCGGGAGTACCCTACGAGCAGTACGTC.